One and the same sample provided the 19 T cell receptor beta chains below, sequenced in a study of cytomegalovirus exposure and HLA in healthy donors. It was with 60 Vbeta and 13 Jbeta primers that the PCR ran. Assay: immunoSEQ multiplex PCR; the TCRdb copy retains only in-frame clones and omits some. The sample includes roughly 150,000 clones, nearly 70% of them seen just once. Source material: PBMCs. The receptor source for this set is a young man in good health and CMV-seropositive.

This clone turned up a few times. The rearrangement links TRBV5-1 to TRBJ2-7, with 8 bases identical to TRBD2. Germline V lookup: CDR1 SGHRS, CDR2 YFSETQ. This CDR3 region has 15 residues. V shed 2 bases, J shed 0 bases, and the junction held 4 bases outside the gene matches. In DNA, the CDR3 is TGCGCCAGCAGCTTCACTAGCGGAGTCTCCTACGAGCAGTACTTC. This encodes CASSFTSGVSYEQYF.

The J gene is TRBJ2-5, the V gene TRBV7-9; maybe TRBD2 (5 bases). The V gene's germline CDR1 is SEHNR and CDR2 FQNEAQ (reference sequence). The germline V and J ends were trimmed by 0 bases and 2 bases, with 13 bases remaining between them. The CDR3 length is 16 residues. As DNA, the CDR3 is TGTGCCAGCAGCTTAGCGGACTGGGCGACACAAGAGACCCAGTACTTC. Residues: CASSLADWATQETQYF.

The V gene is TRBV10-3, the J gene TRBJ2-5; TRBD1 matches at 8 bases. The J call may be wrong; the DNA end is better matched by TRBJ2-7. The CDR3 consists of 12 residues. The V gene's germline CDR1 is ENHRY and CDR2 SYGVKD. This chain's CDR3 is CAIAGGEYEQYF. Written as DNA, the CDR3 is TGTGCCATAGCAGGGGGCGAATACGAGCAGTACTTC.

CDR3: CASSEGGLNTEAFF. As DNA, the CDR3 is TGTGCCAGCAGTGAAGGGGGATTGAACACTGAAGCTTTCTTT. The chain has TRBV6-4 and TRBJ1-1; tentative D call: TRBD1 (6 bases). The CDR3 runs to 14 residues. Trimming took off 3 bases at V and 0 bases at J, with 8 bases between the two ends. Germline CDR1 is MRHNA and CDR2 is SNTAGT.

There are a few counts of this clone. The genes are TRBV7-2 and TRBJ2-5, with 11 bases fitting TRBD2. From germline, CDR1 is SGHTA and CDR2 FQGNSA. The CDR3 runs 16 residues. Trimming removed 5 bases from V and 0 bases from J; junction bases left unmatched: 5. Here the CDR3 DNA reads TGTGCCAGCAGCCGTCTAGCGGGAGGATACCAAGAGACCCAGTACTTC. It codes for CASSRLAGGYQETQYF.

This clone was detected only a few times. For the CDR3, the DNA is TGTGCCAGCAGCTTAGAGCAGGGCCCCACCGGGGAGCTGTTTTTT. This sequence encodes CASSLEQGPTGELFF. This chain uses TRBV7-2 with TRBJ2-2, with D perhaps matching TRBD1 (5 bases). This CDR3 spans 15 amino acids. The germline gives CDR1 SGHTA, CDR2 FQGNSA. Trimming left V 1 base short and J 4 bases short, with 10 bases between. The variable domain in full, completed from reference TRBV7-2 and TRBJ2-2, reads GAGVSQSPSNKVTEKGKDVELRCDPISGHTALYWYRQSLGQGLEFLIYFQGNSAPDKSGLPSDRFSAERTGGSVSTLTIQRTQQEDSAVYLCASSLEQGPTGELFFGEGSRLTVL.

The rearrangement uses TRBV6-5 and TRBJ1-2, with D possibly TRBD1 on 6 matching bases. Germline V gene lookup returns CDR1 MNHEY and CDR2 SVGAGI. Trimming took off 6 bases at V and 4 bases at J, with 9 bases between the two ends. There are 12 residues in the CDR3. CDR3: CASRQGIYGYTF. The CDR3 DNA follows: TGTGCCAGCAGACAGGGAATCTATGGCTACACCTTC.

This clone occurred a few times. V and J are TRBV18 and TRBJ2-5; TRBD1 matches at 11 bases. Germline V gene sequence: CDR1 KGHSH, CDR2 LQKENI. Trimming cost V 4 bases and J 4 bases; bases outside gene matches: 5. The CDR3 length is 15 residues. The chain's CDR3 is CASSLAGQGAETQYF. The CDR3 DNA reads TGTGCCAGCTCACTCGCCGGACAGGGGGCAGAGACCCAGTACTTC.

The rearrangement joins TRBV2 to TRBJ2-4; D remains unclear. This CDR3 is 15 amino acids long. Germline values: CDR1 SNHLY, CDR2 FYNNEI. V lost 1 base and J lost 0, with 7 bases in between. CDR3 amino acids: CASSEVLLAKNIQYF. The CDR3 nucleotides are TGTGCCAGCAGTGAAGTTCTTTTAGCCAAAAACATTCAGTACTTC.

This chain joins TRBV27 and TRBJ2-4; 14 positions agree with TRBD2. After removal of 5 bases from V and 8 bases from J, the junction contained 8 bases not matched to a gene. Germline V gives CDR1 MNHEY, CDR2 SMNVEV (reference sequence). The CDR3 contains 16 residues. The CDR3 loop reads CASSLRTSGRQHIQYF. DNA of the CDR3: TGTGCCAGCAGTCTTCGGACTAGCGGGAGGCAACACATTCAGTACTTC.

This clone was seen just once. This sequence joins TRBV6-1 and TRBJ1-5, with TRBD1 as a possible D gene (5 bases). V was clipped by 6 bases and J by 4 bases, with 16 bases between them. The germline gives CDR1 MNHNS, CDR2 SASEGT. The CDR3 length is 15 residues. The chain's CDR3 is CASSPPGGTNQPQHF. DNA of the CDR3: TGTGCCAGCAGCCCCCCGGGGGGGACTAATCAGCCCCAGCATTTT.

The chain uses TRBV10-1 and TRBJ2-1; 11 positions match TRBD2. The V gene's germline CDR1 is WNHNN and CDR2 SYGVQD (reference sequence). The CDR3 covers 15 residues. Trimming took 6 bases from V and 4 from J; bases not matched to a gene: 5. The CDR3 DNA reads as TGCGCCAGCAGCATAGCGGGAGGGCCGTACAATGAGCAGTTCTTC. It is translated as CASSIAGGPYNEQFF.

The chain has TRBV4-1 and TRBJ1-5; a possible D gene is TRBD1 (6 bases). V lost 0 bases, J lost 5 bases, and 14 bases lay in between. CDR3 length equals 16 residues. Per germline, CDR1 MGHRA and CDR2 YSYEKL. The CDR3 nucleotides read TGCGCCAGCAGCCAAGATGGGGGCAGGCGGTATCAGCCCCAGCATTTT. Its translation is CASSQDGGRRYQPQHF.

The chain employs TRBV7-3 and TRBJ2-3; unclear D gene. This CDR3 contains 16 residues. Deletions cut 5 bases from V and 1 base from J, with 16 bases between. Germline loops: CDR1 SGHTA, CDR2 FQGTGA. The CDR3 here is CASSRLGSVGTDTQYF. The DNA for the CDR3 is TGTGCCAGCAGCCGCCTCGGGTCCGTCGGCACAGATACGCAGTATTTT.

The V and J genes are TRBV29-1 and TRBJ2-5; 8 bases align to TRBD2. The J call may be wrong; the DNA end is better matched by TRBJ2-7. Germline V gives CDR1 SQVTM, CDR2 ANQGSEA. The CDR3 has 14 amino acids. CDR3 residues: CSVVEVAGTYEQYF. As DNA, the CDR3 is TGCAGCGTTGTAGAGGTAGCGGGGACCTACGAGCAGTACTTC.

The chain has TRBV7-8 and TRBJ2-1; TRBD2 is a possible D gene (5 bases). V dropped 1 base and J dropped 0 bases, with 7 bases sitting between them. Germline V gives CDR1 SGHVS, CDR2 FQNEAQ. This CDR3 is built from 15 residues. This CDR3 reads CASSLEDFSYNEQFF. As DNA, the CDR3 is TGTGCCAGCAGCTTAGAGGACTTCTCCTACAATGAGCAGTTCTTC.

The chain uses TRBV7-3 and TRBJ2-3; D not resolved. V was shortened by 3 bases and J by 4 bases, with 8 bases between the two germline ends. The CDR3 spans 13 residues. Per the germline V gene, CDR1 is SGHTA and CDR2 is FQGTGA. The CDR3 DNA reads TGTGCCAGCAGCTTCTCCTTGTCAGATACGCAGTATTTT. Amino acids: CASSFSLSDTQYF.

V gene TRBV27 combines with J gene TRBJ1-5; 7 bases map to TRBD1. CDR3 length: 17 residues. CDR1 is MNHEY and CDR2 is SMNVEV in the germline V gene (reference sequence). Trimming removed 5 bases from V and 1 base from J; junction bases left unmatched: 11. The CDR3 nucleotides read TGTGCCAGCAGTCGCCAGGGGGAGGCCTACAGCAATCAGCCCCAGCATTTT. This gives the protein CASSRQGEAYSNQPQHF.

The chain couples TRBV5-1 to TRBJ2-5, with D perhaps matching TRBD2 (6 bases). The CDR3 is 15 residues long. Trimming took 1 base from V and 4 from J, leaving 14 bases between them. Per the germline V gene, CDR1 is SGHRS and CDR2 is YFSETQ. CDR3 DNA: TGCGCCAGCAGCTTGCGTGGGGGGTCGAGAGAGACCCAGTACTTC. As protein: CASSLRGGSRETQYF.